One sample yielded the 27 T cell receptor beta chains listed below, sequenced in a study of shared clonotypes between healthy human individuals. Clones were read by immunoSEQ multiplex PCR, and TCRdb kept only the in-frame ones, dropping some. There are a few hundred thousand clones in the sample; less than 80% occur only once, and approximately 12% lies in the top ten. Sequenced input: PBMCs. All receptors come from a woman in her 40s in good health. Some clones in this sample may be carry-over from other donors' samples.

J is TRBJ2-1 and V is TRBV7-3; 9 positions agree with TRBD2. Looked up from germline, CDR1 is SGHTA and CDR2 is FQGTGA. There are 15 residues in the CDR3. The V gene end was trimmed by 5 bases and the J gene end by 9 bases; junction bases not matched to a gene: 11. As DNA, the CDR3 is TGTGCCAGCAGCCCCAGTAGCGGGAGATTGGGTGAGCAGTTCTTC. The encoded protein is CASSPSSGRLGEQFF.

This chain uses TRBV6-1 with TRBJ2-7; 12 nucleotides align to TRBD2. The CDR3 consists of 15 residues. From germline, CDR1 is MNHNS and CDR2 SASEGT. V gave up 7 bases and J gave up 1 base; unmatched junction bases: 5. CDR3: CASILAGGVSYEQYF. The CDR3 DNA reads as TGTGCCAGCATCCTAGCGGGAGGGGTTTCCTACGAGCAGTACTTC.

This sequence joins TRBV13 and TRBJ2-5; D ambiguous. V was shortened by 6 bases and J by 0 bases, with 11 bases between the two germline ends. Germline V gene sequence: CDR1 PRHDT, CDR2 FYEKMQ (reference sequence). The CDR3 has 14 residues. CDR3 sequence: CASSARHNQETQYF. The CDR3 DNA follows: TGTGCCAGCAGTGCGCGACATAACCAAGAGACCCAGTACTTC.

V is TRBV18 and J is TRBJ1-1, with a tentative D call TRBD1 (6 bases). The CDR3 is 17 amino acids. V lost 6 bases to trimming and J lost 2 bases, with 22 bases between them. Germline values: CDR1 KGHSH, CDR2 LQKENI. CDR3 DNA: TGTGCCAGCTCCGTCACGTCGCACGGGGGCCTAAACACTGAAGCTTTCTTT. Encoded protein: CASSVTSHGGLNTEAFF.

The genes are TRBV5-4 and TRBJ2-3; D possibly corresponds to TRBD2 (7 bases). Between the trimmed V and J ends, which lost 4 bases and 3 bases, there was a span of 21 bases. From germline, CDR1 is SGHNT and CDR2 YYREEE (reference sequence). The CDR3 length is 17 residues. This CDR3 reads CASSPPPTGRETDTQYF. The DNA of the CDR3 is TGTGCCAGCAGCCCGCCTCCCACAGGGAGGGAAACAGATACGCAGTATTTT. The variable domain in full, with the rest retrieved from reference TRBV5-4 and TRBJ2-3, is ETGVTQSPTHLIKTRGQQVTLRCSSQSGHNTVSWYQQALGQGPQFIFQYYREEENGRGNFPPRFSGLQFPNYSSELNVNALELDDSALYLCASSPPPTGRETDTQYFGPGTRLTVL.

The CDR3 DNA sequence: TGTGCCAGCAGCTCTGCGCGGGGTGGCACAGATACGCAGTATTTT. This sequence encodes CASSSARGGTDTQYF. The chain has TRBV7-9 and TRBJ2-3, with D maybe TRBD2 (6 bases). CDR1 and CDR2 (germline): SEHNR, FQNEAQ (reference sequence). V lost 4 bases and J lost 1, with 12 bases in between. This CDR3 contains 15 residues.

The chain combines TRBV18 with TRBJ1-1; no clear D. V dropped 5 bases and J dropped 3 bases, with 16 bases sitting between them. The CDR3 is 15 residues long. Per germline, CDR1 KGHSH and CDR2 LQKENI. The CDR3 region has the DNA TGTGCCAGCTCAAGTGGGTCGAGTGGGGACACTGAAGCTTTCTTT. It translates to CASSSGSSGDTEAFF.

The rearrangement links TRBV5-4 to TRBJ1-5; D unresolved. The length of the CDR3 is 12 residues. Trimming cost V 2 bases and J 9 bases, with 9 bases left between them. CDR1 and CDR2 from the germline V gene are SGHNT and YYREEE (reference sequence). CDR3 amino acids: CASSFRTRPQHF. The CDR3 nucleotides read TGTGCCAGCAGCTTTCGTACAAGGCCCCAGCATTTT.

The genes are TRBV11-2 and TRBJ2-1; 7 nucleotides agree with TRBD2. The trim removed 1 base at V and 7 bases at J, leaving 4 bases unmatched. CDR3 length: 14 amino acids. Germline V gene data show CDR1 as SGHAT and CDR2 as FQNNGV. The CDR3 loop reads CASSLVSGKNEQFF. CDR3 nucleotide sequence: TGTGCCAGCAGCTTAGTGAGCGGGAAAAATGAGCAGTTCTTC.

V gene TRBV5-1 combines with J gene TRBJ2-1, with no clear D. V lost 0 bases and J lost 6, with 7 bases in between. Germline CDR1 and CDR2: SGHRS and YFSETQ. CDR3 length: 13 amino acids. CDR3 protein: CASSLVLANEQFF. CDR3 DNA: TGCGCCAGCAGCTTGGTACTGGCCAATGAGCAGTTCTTC.

V is TRBV14 and J is TRBJ2-1; D is uncertain. CDR1 and CDR2 (germline): SGHDN, FVKESK. V lost 1 base and J lost 9, with 13 bases in between. CDR3 length: 14 residues. The CDR3 nucleotides read TGTGCCAGCAGCCAAGGCTCGGTTTACGGTGAGCAGTTCTTC. Translation gives CASSQGSVYGEQFF.

The V call is TRBV4-2, the J call TRBJ1-2; 7 nucleotides align to TRBD1. The CDR3 totals 16 residues. V gave up 1 base and J gave up 3 bases; unmatched junction bases: 8. Germline-derived CDR1 and CDR2 are LGHNA and YNFKEQ. In DNA, the CDR3 is TGTGCCAGCAGCCAAGTTGCACAGGGGTCATACTATGGCTACACCTTC. Translation gives CASSQVAQGSYYGYTF.

J is TRBJ2-7 and V is TRBV7-9; possibly TRBD2 for D (6 bases). The CDR3 has 15 residues. Germline CDR1 and CDR2: SEHNR and FQNEAQ (reference sequence). V dropped 5 bases and J dropped 4 bases, with 18 bases sitting between them. CDR3 sequence: CASSRAGTRRYEQYF. The CDR3 DNA is TGTGCCAGCAGCCGAGCGGGCACCCGGCGGTACGAGCAGTACTTC.

The rearrangement links TRBV5-5 to TRBJ2-1; no reliable D call. The CDR3 has 15 residues. The germline gives CDR1 SGHKS, CDR2 YYEKEE (reference sequence). Trimming took 0 bases from V and 0 from J, leaving 7 bases between them. The CDR3 loop reads CASSLASSSYNEQFF. The CDR3, as DNA: TGTGCCAGCAGCTTGGCCAGTTCCTCCTACAATGAGCAGTTCTTC.

The V gene is TRBV18, the J gene TRBJ2-1; D not resolved. CDR1 is KGHSH and CDR2 is LQKENI in the germline V gene. The CDR3 consists of 13 residues. The V end lost 1 base, the J end lost 5 bases, and 6 bases lay between the germline ends. CDR3 loop: CASSPQGNNEQFF. The CDR3 DNA is TGTGCCAGCTCACCACAAGGGAACAATGAGCAGTTCTTC.

The gene calls are TRBV7-8 and TRBJ2-2; D call uncertain. Germline assignment: CDR1 SGHVS and CDR2 FQNEAQ. V lost 2 bases and J 6 bases, leaving 1 base between the germline ends. The CDR3 loop spans 11 amino acids. The DNA of the CDR3 is TGTGCCAGCAGCTTACCCGGGGAGCTGTTTTTT. This translates into CASSLPGELFF.

This clone showed up just once. The chain couples TRBV27 to TRBJ2-7; D unclear. Germline-derived CDR1 and CDR2 are MNHEY and SMNVEV (reference sequence). The CDR3 has 15 amino acids. V gave up 3 bases and J gave up 2 bases, with 14 bases separating them. CDR3 sequence (DNA): TGTGCCAGCAGTTTGTACTACCCGACACCCTACGAGCAGTACTTC. Amino acid sequence: CASSLYYPTPYEQYF.

In DNA, the CDR3 is TGTGCCAGCAGCTCCACCGTGGCGGGGGCGATCACAGATACGCAGTATTTT. Amino acids: CASSSTVAGAITDTQYF. The chain carries TRBV11-1 and TRBJ2-3; D might be TRBD2 (7 bases). Deletions cut 4 bases from V and 2 bases from J, with 19 bases between. The CDR3 sequence is 17 residues long. Germline V lookup: CDR1 SGHAT, CDR2 FQDESV (reference sequence).

V usage is TRBV5-1 and J usage is TRBJ2-5, with D tentatively TRBD1 (6 bases). V was pared by 0 bases and J by 5 bases, with 11 bases between. The length of the CDR3 is 14 residues. In germline, CDR1 is SGHRS, CDR2 YFSETQ. CDR3 sequence (DNA): TGCGCCAGCAGCTTGGGGGACATGTGGGAGACCCAGTACTTC. It translates to CASSLGDMWETQYF.

This rearrangement joins TRBV7-9 to TRBJ2-1; D possibly corresponds to TRBD1 (6 bases). V shed 4 bases and J shed 8 bases, with 18 bases lying between them. CDR1 and CDR2 (germline): SEHNR, FQNEAQ (reference sequence). This CDR3 contains 15 residues. The CDR3 nucleotides are TGTGCCAGCAGCTCTTCGACAGGAAGGGGCGATGAGCAGTTCTTC. As protein: CASSSSTGRGDEQFF.

J is TRBJ2-1 and V is TRBV7-2, with 10 bases identical to TRBD2. CDR3 length: 15 amino acids. From germline, CDR1 is SGHTA and CDR2 FQGNSA. J was trimmed by 7 bases and V by 6 bases; bases with no gene match: 9. Here the CDR3 DNA reads TGTGCCAGCAGAAGCGGGAGGGCCGGGAAAAATGAGCAGTTCTTC. It yields the protein CASRSGRAGKNEQFF. Based on the CDR3 plus reference TRBV7-2 and TRBJ2-1, the full variable domain is GAGVSQSPSNKVTEKGKDVELRCDPISGHTALYWYRQSLGQGLEFLIYFQGNSAPDKSGLPSDRFSAERTGGSVSTLTIQRTQQEDSAVYLCASRSGRAGKNEQFFGPGTRLTVL.

The chain uses TRBV4-1 and TRBJ2-1, with 9 bases identical to TRBD2. This CDR3 region has 15 residues. Germline V gene sequence: CDR1 MGHRA, CDR2 YSYEKL. J gave up 10 bases and V 3 bases, and 10 bases lay outside the gene matches. The CDR3 spells CASSHSGRSSGEQFF. The CDR3 bases are TGCGCCAGCAGCCATAGCGGGAGATCCTCGGGGGAGCAGTTCTTC.

The chain combines TRBV19 with TRBJ2-3; D gene uncertain. V shed 6 bases and J shed 4 bases, with 5 bases lying between them. CDR3 length: 11 amino acids. Per germline, CDR1 LNHDA and CDR2 SQIVND (reference sequence). CDR3 in DNA: TGTGCCAGTAGATGGGCAGATACGCAGTATTTT. Its protein is CASRWADTQYF.

V is TRBV30 and J is TRBJ1-4; 7 bases match TRBD1. Trimming removed 4 bases from V and 8 bases from J; junction bases left unmatched: 7. Looked up from germline, CDR1 is GTSNPN and CDR2 is SVGIG (reference sequence). This CDR3 region has 13 residues. CDR3 nucleotide sequence: TGTGCCTGGACCGCCCAGGGGGTGGAAAAACTGTTTTTT. Encoded protein: CAWTAQGVEKLFF. The whole variable domain, filled in from reference TRBV30 and TRBJ1-4, reads SQTIHQWPATLVQPVGSPLSLECTVEGTSNPNLYWYRQAAGRGLQLLFYSVGIGQISSEVPQNLSASRPQDRQFILSSKKLLLSDSGFYLCAWTAQGVEKLFFGSGTQLSVL.

The rearrangement uses TRBV7-3 and TRBJ2-7, with D maybe TRBD2 (7 bases). Germline V gene sequence: CDR1 SGHTA, CDR2 FQGTGA. V lost 5 bases to trimming and J lost 2 bases, with 16 bases between them. The CDR3 is 15 amino acids. The CDR3 region has the DNA TGTGCCAGCAGCCCTGGGGGCGGGAGCCCCTACGAGCAGTACTTC. Translating gives CASSPGGGSPYEQYF.

CDR3 in DNA: TGTGCCAGCAGCATGACTAGCGGGAGTTATGAGACCCAGTACTTC. It codes for CASSMTSGSYETQYF. V and J are TRBV7-3 and TRBJ2-5; 12 bases align to TRBD2. CDR1 and CDR2 (germline): SGHTA, FQGTGA. Losses at the gene ends were 5 bases for V and 5 bases for J; bases not matched to a gene: 6. The CDR3 runs to 15 residues.

This clone was counted between two and nine times. V and J are TRBV27 and TRBJ2-1; a weak D match, TRBD2 (5 bases). Trimming took 7 bases from V and 5 from J, leaving 15 bases between them. This CDR3 has 14 residues. Germline V lookup: CDR1 MNHEY, CDR2 SMNVEV (reference sequence). CDR3 sequence: CASIRAGRNNEQFF. In DNA form, the CDR3 reads TGTGCCAGCATACGGGCGGGCAGAAACAATGAGCAGTTCTTC.